This TCR beta chain was recovered during a study of patients and donors after allogeneic stem cell transplantation. The trim removed 3 bases at V and 5 bases at J, leaving 3 bases unmatched. Germline-derived CDR1 and CDR2 are SGHTA and FQGNSA. This CDR3 spans 15 amino acids. The table lists this clonotype with many counts. TCRdb itself ran the RT-PCR reads through MiXCR, one entry per CDR3 protein. Of 400,000 to 500,000 distinct CDR3 sequences listed, 16% were seen once; the top ten hold about 7%. The gene calls are TRBV7-2 and TRBJ2-3, with 12 bases aligning to TRBD2. This TCR was recovered from a human donor who was either an allogeneic HSCT recipient or a stem cell or donor lymphocyte infusion donor (not recorded which). It is not recorded whose cells these are; they may come from a transplant donor. Sequencing was carried out using blood, either unsorted or a sorted T cell fraction (not recorded which). CDR3 region: CASSFTSGGRDTQYF. CDR3 bases: TGTGCCAGCAGCTTCACTAGCGGGGGGAGAGATACGCAGTATTTT.